This T cell receptor beta chain was profiled in a study of blood T cell repertoires in COVID-19. TCRdb's copy holds only in-frame clones and misses some; the assay was immunoSEQ multiplex PCR. The sample includes about 290,000 clones, 89% seen only once; the top ten take 1.5% to 2%. Participant-given clinical history determined each cohort assignment. The V end was cut by 3 bases, the J end by 0 bases, with 8 bases between. In germline, CDR1 is SGHAT, CDR2 FQDESV (reference sequence). The CDR3 contains 14 residues. Sequencing was carried out using PBMCs or T cells enriched from blood (not recorded which). This clonotype was sampled from a woman aged 40 to 49 who had recovered from COVID-19. The chain has TRBV11-1 and TRBJ1-1, with D unresolved. The CDR3 sequence is CASSFNSMNTEAFF. The CDR3 region has the DNA TGTGCCAGCAGCTTTAACAGTATGAACACTGAAGCTTTCTTT.